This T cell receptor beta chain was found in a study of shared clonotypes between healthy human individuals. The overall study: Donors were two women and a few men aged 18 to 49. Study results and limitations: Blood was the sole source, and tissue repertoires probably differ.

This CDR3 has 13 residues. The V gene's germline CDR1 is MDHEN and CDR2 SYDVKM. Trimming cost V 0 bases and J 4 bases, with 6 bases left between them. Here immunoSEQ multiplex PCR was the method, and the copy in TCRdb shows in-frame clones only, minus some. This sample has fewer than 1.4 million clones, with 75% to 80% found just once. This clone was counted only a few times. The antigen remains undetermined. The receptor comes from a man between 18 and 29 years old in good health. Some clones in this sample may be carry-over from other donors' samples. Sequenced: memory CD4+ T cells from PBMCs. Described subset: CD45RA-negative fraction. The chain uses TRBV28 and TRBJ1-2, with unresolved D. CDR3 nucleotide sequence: TGTGCCAGCAGTTTATGGTCAGCCTATGGCTACACCTTC. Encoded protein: CASSLWSAYGYTF.